This section outlines one T cell receptor beta chain sequence together with its context. Its antigen remains unidentified. The record has no base qualities; no much larger clone is one base away. TCR CDR3 regions were amplified from genomic DNA by multiplex PCR using the deep immunoSEQ assay. Genomic DNA extracted from each cell subset was distributed evenly over all wells of several immunoSEQ 96-well plates, and each plate served as one replicate. Each replicate PCR for sorted subsets received approximately 200 ng genomic DNA, equal to roughly 29,000 T cell genomes. The purified libraries were quantified using a Qubit 3.0 fluorometer, sized with a Bioanalyzer 2100, and then quantified again using the KAPA Library Quantification kit. Every immunoSEQ 96-well plate was sequenced on a separate single-read 150-cycle Illumina NextSeq 550 flow cell. As for the original processing: The immunoSEQ output contained only junctional sequences without quality scores, so filtering could not match that applied to full-length reads. To assign V/J genes and CDR3, sequences were annotated using PyIR, a Python wrapper for IgBLAST v1.9, with IMGT germline references. Reads were filtered out if the reads had weak V/J assignments (E-value above 1e-6), no CDR3, stop codons, out-of-frame junctions, or ambiguous translated residues. V3J clonotypes were defined as sequences sharing the same inferred V gene, J gene, and CDR3 amino acid sequence. Percentage overlap between repertoires was computed as shared unique clonotypes divided by the size of the smaller repertoire. Repertoire richness was assessed with RTK rarefaction, the Chao1 estimator, and Recon v2.1 estimates of unobserved clonotypes. Generation probabilities for all TCRbeta clonotypes obtained by the gDNA method from a handful of donors were computed using OLGA. Entries here come from immuneACCESS through TCRdb and include only in-frame sequences with V and J called. Some clones fail to appear in such tables; in the studies checked, an unresolved V gene covers under half of the shortfall, and the cause of the remainder is unknown. The V and J calls and clone size are taken from that table; D and trimming were inferred from the DNA. For this sample there are roughly 1,800,000 clones; roughly 94% appear just once. The ten top clones hold approximately 1% of the sample.

The CDR3 numbers 13 residues from cysteine through phenylalanine. Just the 39-base CDR3 DNA is kept, in frame starting at base 1. Trimming at the junction amounts to 1 base on V and 8 bases on J, and the germline ends lie 9 bases apart. CDR1 LGHNA and CDR2 YSLEER are derived from the germline V gene. CD8 naive samples were obtained by positive selection for CCR7 among CD45RO-negative cells, yielding a CD45RA+CCR7+ population from which TemRA cells were excluded. Healthy HIV-negative adults with no recently reported acute infections or vaccinations were included as donors. All donors were Caucasian adults living in Nashville, Tennessee, USA. Blood was collected by leukapheresis, and PBMCs were isolated by Ficoll-Histopaque density gradient centrifugation and then cryopreserved in liquid nitrogen vapor phase. Analytical flow cytometry was used to check the purity and quantity of each magnetically sorted T cell population. Each sorted fraction had its genomic DNA isolated and then quantified by UV absorbance on a Nanodrop 2000c.

The sample belongs to a study of shared clonotypes between healthy human individuals (dated by TCRdb to the early 2020s). Context from the whole study: The cohort comprised two women and a few men aged 18 to 49 years. For each donor, CD4 naive and CD4 memory were each given three plates, CD8 naive was given two plates, and CD8 memory was given one plate. To estimate repertoire size and how much clonotypes are shared between individuals, the study performed deep sequencing of blood TCR repertoires from a few healthy adults. To increase sequencing depth and limit assay-specific biases, TCR repertoire library preparation and sequencing were carried out by different laboratories using diverse techniques. Leukapheresis yielded between about 0.8 and 9.5 billion PBMCs per donor.

Overall study outcomes, separate from this receptor: Compared with non-shared clonotypes, the clonotypes found in all four sorted-subset donors had higher generation probabilities. Sampling was restricted to blood, and TCR repertoires in tissues likely differ from the TCR repertoires found in blood. Incomplete sequencing was indicated by rarefaction of sorted-subset datasets, despite the large sequencing depth. Approximately 5% of naive CD4, 3.5% of naive CD8, around 2.3% of memory CD4, and 0.35% to 0.4% of memory CD8 clonotypes were shared across four donors. Naive subsets generally had larger estimated clonotype richness than memory subsets did. Because the study included only a small number of donors, the genetic and exposure-history diversity represented was limited. Pairwise subsampling led to the expectation that sequencing depth would affect the degree of clonotype sharing among donors.

The sample was naive CD8+ T cells sorted from blood. According to the study, the label for this sample's cell subset or site signals: CD45RA+CCR7+. The sequence came from a man aged 18 to 30 in good health. In this chain, TRBV4-3 is recombined with TRBJ2-1; matching of 5 bases hints at TRBD2 as the D gene. The CDR3 region: CASSQGGGYEQFF. The nucleotides are TGCGCCAGCAGCCAAGGAGGCGGGTATGAGCAGTTCTTC.